The 8 T cell receptor beta chains given below trace back to one sample, sequenced in a study of CD8+ T cells in alopecia areata. Treatment specified: oral pan-JAK inhibitor, 5-10 mg twice daily. The authors extracted RNA and reverse transcribed it into cDNA as the sequencing template. Using immunoSEQ multiplex PCR, the repertoire was profiled, and TCRdb retains in-frame clones only, with some absent. The sample includes 120,000 or so clones, roughly 57% of them seen just once. The sequences come from CD4+ T cells sorted from blood, collected at week 4, from a patient treated with tofacitinib. These receptors all come from a human donor with alopecia areata.

The gene calls are TRBV18 and TRBJ1-1; TRBD1 might be the D (6 bases). Trimming pared 7 bases from V and 0 bases from J, leaving 12 bases between. Germline V gene data show CDR1 as KGHSH and CDR2 as LQKENI. The CDR3 is 14 residues long. The CDR3 coding sequence is TGTGCCAGCTATCGTGGACAGCTGAACACTGAAGCTTTCTTT. Protein: CASYRGQLNTEAFF.

In this sample, this clone turned up a few times. V and J are TRBV18 and TRBJ1-2; a possible D gene is TRBD1 (6 bases). CDR1 is KGHSH, CDR2 LQKENI, per germline. The V and J ends lost 1 base and 14 bases respectively, with 20 bases between them. CDR3 length: 14 residues. CDR3: CASSPRARGGYDTF. As DNA, the CDR3 is TGTGCCAGCTCACCACGGGCCAGGGGAGGCTACGATACCTTC.

V and J are TRBV5-1 and TRBJ2-5, with 7 positions matching TRBD1. There are 15 residues in the CDR3. The V and J ends lost 1 base and 5 bases, in that order; junction bases with no gene match: 8. Germline V lookup: CDR1 SGHRS, CDR2 YFSETQ. The CDR3 region has the DNA TGCGCCAGCAGCTTGCGGCAGGGGGTGAGCGAGACCCAGTACTTC. This gives the protein CASSLRQGVSETQYF.

The rearrangement uses TRBV11-2 and TRBJ2-2, with D perhaps assigned TRBD1 or TRBD2 (5 bases each). The germline gives CDR1 SGHAT, CDR2 FQNNGV. The CDR3 has 17 amino acids. Trimming shortened V by 5 bases and J by 7 bases, and 23 bases separated the two germline ends. The CDR3 DNA sequence: TGTGCCAGCAGCCCATCGGGGAGAGGGGTCGCACGCGGGGAGCTGTTTTTT. Its translation is CASSPSGRGVARGELFF. Full variable domain (remainder filled in from reference TRBV11-2 and TRBJ2-2): EAGVAQSPRYKIIEKRQSVAFWCNPISGHATLYWYQQILGQGPKLLIQFQNNGVVDDSQLPKDRFSAERLKGVDSTLKIQPAKLEDSAVYLCASSPSGRGVARGELFFGEGSRLTVL.

This clone has only a few counts. This chain connects TRBV29-1 to TRBJ2-7; the D is unclear. The CDR3 covers 13 residues. V was clipped by 4 bases and J by 7 bases, with 17 bases between them. Germline V gene sequence: CDR1 SQVTM, CDR2 ANQGSEA. CDR3 in DNA: TGCAGCGTTGGTTCAGTCTCTCCCGGGGAGCAGTACTTC. Its translation: CSVGSVSPGEQYF.

V usage is TRBV6-5 and J usage is TRBJ2-7; 7 bases map to TRBD1. CDR3 size: 15 residues. Looked up from germline, CDR1 is MNHEY and CDR2 is SVGAGI. The junction had 8 bases not matched to a gene; V was cut back by 6 bases and J by 0 bases. DNA of the CDR3: TGTGCCAGCAGCAGACAGGGAAGTAACTCCTACGAGCAGTACTTC. Translating gives CASSRQGSNSYEQYF.

There are a few counts of this clone. The V and J genes are TRBV29-1 and TRBJ1-1, with 9 positions matching TRBD1. Germline V gene data show CDR1 as SQVTM and CDR2 as ANQGSEA. Unmatched junction bases numbered 5, after V lost 2 bases and J lost 1 base. The CDR3 consists of 15 residues. DNA of the CDR3: TGCAGCGTTGAAACCTGGACAGGGGCGAACACTGAAGCTTTCTTT. This translates into CSVETWTGANTEAFF.

This clone was observed a handful of times. CDR3 region: CSVVGQSNYGYTF. CDR3 bases: TGCAGCGTCGTTGGACAGTCCAACTATGGCTACACCTTC. The V call is TRBV29-1, the J call TRBJ1-2, with D possibly matching TRBD1 (6 bases). CDR1 is SQVTM, CDR2 ANQGSEA, per germline. CDR3 length: 13 amino acids. V lost 6 bases, J lost 2 bases, and 13 bases lay in between.